The present entry profiles one TCR beta chain with its context. Germline CDR1 is MRHNA and CDR2 is SNTAGT. V gave up 2 bases and J gave up 2 bases, with 15 bases separating them. CDR3 length: 16 amino acids. This record comes from a study of T-cell memory formation after mild COVID-19. One entry per CDR3 protein, called by TCRdb with MiXCR from the 5' RACE reads. The sample lists roughly 130,000 distinct CDR3 sequences; over 15% were seen once. Sequenced input: PBMCs or a T cell subset sorted from them (not recorded which). The receptor was isolated from a man younger than 35 who had mild COVID-19 (a few samples of this study predate the infection). Cell type and time point are not known. The genes are TRBV6-4 and TRBJ2-5, with D unresolved. CDR3 residues: CASSDPRRSFQETQYF. The DNA of the CDR3 is TGTGCCAGCAGTGACCCACGCAGGTCCTTTCAAGAGACCCAGTACTTC.